Following are 9 T cell receptor beta chains from one sample sequenced in a study of PD-1 blockade in classical Hodgkin lymphoma. There was relapse after autologous stem cell transplantation in every patient, and there was variation in brentuximab vedotin exposure. Sequencing used immunoSEQ multiplex PCR; TCRdb keeps in-frame clones, though not all of them. The repertoire includes approximately 14,000 clones, roughly 82% of them detected once, and approximately 4% sits in the top ten. This sample comprised peripheral blood mononuclear cells (PBMCs), obtained at baseline. All receptors derive from a human donor with classical Hodgkin lymphoma.

J is TRBJ2-7 and V is TRBV2, with D perhaps TRBD2 (6 bases). The CDR3 spans 13 residues. V lost 4 bases and J 5 bases, leaving 12 bases between the germline ends. Germline V lookup: CDR1 SNHLY, CDR2 FYNNEI. The CDR3 protein is CASSAWAGHEQYF. The CDR3 bases are TGTGCCAGCAGTGCCTGGGCGGGACACGAGCAGTACTTC.

The J gene is TRBJ1-1, the V gene TRBV30, with no clear D. Trimming removed 0 bases from V and 3 bases from J, with 8 bases in between. This CDR3 is 13 amino acids long. In germline, CDR1 is GTSNPN, CDR2 SVGIG (reference sequence). The CDR3 DNA reads as TGTGCCTGGAGTGTAACCGTCGACACTGAAGCTTTCTTT. Encoded protein: CAWSVTVDTEAFF.

The chain couples TRBV27 to TRBJ2-7; weak D call: TRBD2 (6 bases). Trimming took 5 bases from V and 4 from J, leaving 24 bases between them. Germline CDR1 and CDR2: MNHEY and SMNVEV (reference sequence). The CDR3 spans 17 residues. This CDR3 is CASSPLSPRDGGYEQYF. CDR3 nucleotide sequence: TGTGCCAGCAGTCCCTTATCCCCCCGGGACGGGGGATACGAGCAGTACTTC.

This clone was found once. The chain joins TRBV7-2 to TRBJ2-2; the D gene could be TRBD1 or TRBD2 (5 bases each). V was shortened by 5 bases and J by 0 bases, with 19 bases between the two germline ends. Germline CDR1 SGHTA, CDR2 FQGNSA. This CDR3 is built from 18 residues. CDR3 nucleotides: TGTGCCAGCAGCCTTAGAGGGGCGAGGTTCGCGAACACCGGGGAGCTGTTTTTT. Residues: CASSLRGARFANTGELFF.

The chain uses TRBV9 and TRBJ2-5, with 9 bases matching TRBD2. CDR3 length: 14 amino acids. Germline lookup yields CDR1 SGDLS and CDR2 YYNGEE. J was trimmed by 5 bases and V by 2 bases; bases with no gene match: 4. The CDR3 here is CASSVFAGGETQYF. DNA for the CDR3: TGTGCCAGCAGCGTGTTTGCGGGAGGGGAGACCCAGTACTTC.

The J gene is TRBJ2-2, the V gene TRBV7-8; weak D call: TRBD2 (6 bases). The V gene's germline CDR1 is SGHVS and CDR2 FQNEAQ. Trimming cost V 5 bases and J 7 bases, with 17 bases left between them. The CDR3 is made up of 15 amino acids. This CDR3 is CASSPGRGKGGELFF. CDR3 DNA sequence: TGTGCCAGCAGCCCCGGCCGGGGGAAGGGCGGGGAGCTGTTTTTT.

This clone counts as medium-sized (0.01 to 0.1%). V gene TRBV7-3 combines with J gene TRBJ2-7; TRBD1 agrees at 8 bases. Per germline, CDR1 SGHTA and CDR2 FQGTGA. This CDR3 has 13 residues. The J segment lost 3 bases and the V segment lost 3 bases, leaving 1 base of the junction unmatched. For the CDR3, the DNA is TGTGCCAGCAGCTTGGGACAGGACTACGAGCAGTACTTC. It yields the protein CASSLGQDYEQYF.

This rearrangement joins TRBV2 to TRBJ2-5; no definite D call. CDR3 length: 12 residues. Trimming cost V 6 bases and J 7 bases, with 12 bases left between them. CDR1 and CDR2 from the germline V gene are SNHLY and FYNNEI. This CDR3 reads CASRVQTGTQYF. For the CDR3, the DNA is TGTGCCAGCAGAGTTCAAACTGGGACCCAGTACTTC. The entire variable domain, with the rest obtained from reference TRBV2 and TRBJ2-5, is as follows: EPEVTQTPSHQVTQMGQEVILRCVPISNHLYFYWYRQILGQKVEFLVSFYNNEISEKSEIFDDQFSVERPDGSNFTLKIRSTKLEDSAMYFCASRVQTGTQYFGPGTRLLVL.

The chain carries TRBV7-9 and TRBJ2-4; TRBD2 might be the D (5 bases). CDR3 size: 12 residues. Germline V CDR1 and CDR2: SEHNR, FQNEAQ (reference sequence). V was trimmed by 2 bases and J by 8 bases, leaving 7 bases between them. CDR3 nucleotide sequence: TGTGCCAGCAGCTTAACGCGGGACATTCAGTACTTC. Its protein product is CASSLTRDIQYF.